This paragraph covers one T cell receptor beta chain sequence. This sample is drawn from a study of shared clonotypes between healthy human individuals. The germline CDR1 and CDR2 sequences are MDHEN and SYDVKM. CDR3 size: 20 residues. Trimming removed 3 bases from V and 0 bases from J, with 24 bases in between. Here immunoSEQ multiplex PCR was the method, and the copy in TCRdb shows in-frame clones only, minus some. The sample yields fewer than 3 million clones, under 95% seen once. The TCR originated in a man aged 18 to 29 in good health. Some clones in this sample may be carry-over from other donors' samples. Input material: naive CD4+ T cells from PBMCs. Stated subset: CD45RA+ positively selected. The chain carries TRBV28 and TRBJ1-3; D gene unclear. CDR3 sequence (DNA): TGTGCCAGCAGTTTTCCAATTTCCCAGGCCGGTCTTTCCTCTGGAAACACCATATATTTT. This codes for CASSFPISQAGLSSGNTIYF.